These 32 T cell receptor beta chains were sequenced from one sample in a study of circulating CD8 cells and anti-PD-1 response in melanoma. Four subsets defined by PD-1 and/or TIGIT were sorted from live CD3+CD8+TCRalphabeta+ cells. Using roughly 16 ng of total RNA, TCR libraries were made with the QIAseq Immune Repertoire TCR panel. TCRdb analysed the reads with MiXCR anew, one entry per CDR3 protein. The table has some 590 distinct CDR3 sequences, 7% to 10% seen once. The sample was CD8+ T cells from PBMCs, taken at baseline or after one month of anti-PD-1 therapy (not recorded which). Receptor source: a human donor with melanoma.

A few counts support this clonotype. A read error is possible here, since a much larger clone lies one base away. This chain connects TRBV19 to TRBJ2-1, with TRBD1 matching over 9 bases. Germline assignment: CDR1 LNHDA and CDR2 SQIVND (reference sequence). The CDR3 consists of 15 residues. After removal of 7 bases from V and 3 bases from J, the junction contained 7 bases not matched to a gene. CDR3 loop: CASNPGQGFYNEQFF. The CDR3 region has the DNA TGTGCCAGTAATCCGGGACAGGGATTCTACAATGAGCAGTTCTTC.

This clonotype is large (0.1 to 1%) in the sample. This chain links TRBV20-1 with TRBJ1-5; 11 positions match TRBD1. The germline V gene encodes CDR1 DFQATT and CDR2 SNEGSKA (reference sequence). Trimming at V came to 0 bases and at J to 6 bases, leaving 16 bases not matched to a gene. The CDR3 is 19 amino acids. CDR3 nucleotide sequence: TGCAGTGCTAGAGATAAGTGGACAGGGGGCGTATCAGGCTCTCAGCCCCAGCATTTT. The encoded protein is CSARDKWTGGVSGSQPQHF.

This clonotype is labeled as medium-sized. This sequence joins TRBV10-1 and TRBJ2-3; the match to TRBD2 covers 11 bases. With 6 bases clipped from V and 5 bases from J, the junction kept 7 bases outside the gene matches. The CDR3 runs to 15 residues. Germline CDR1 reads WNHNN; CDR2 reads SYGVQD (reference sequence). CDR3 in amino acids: CASSRLAGLGDTQYF. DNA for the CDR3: TGCGCCAGCAGCCGACTAGCGGGGCTGGGAGATACGCAGTATTTT.

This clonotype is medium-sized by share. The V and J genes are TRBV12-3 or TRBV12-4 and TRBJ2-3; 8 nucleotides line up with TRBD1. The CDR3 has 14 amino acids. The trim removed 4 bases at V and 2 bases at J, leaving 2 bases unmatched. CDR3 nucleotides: TGTGCCAGCAGTTGGACAGGGCTCACAGATACGCAGTATTTT. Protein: CASSWTGLTDTQYF.

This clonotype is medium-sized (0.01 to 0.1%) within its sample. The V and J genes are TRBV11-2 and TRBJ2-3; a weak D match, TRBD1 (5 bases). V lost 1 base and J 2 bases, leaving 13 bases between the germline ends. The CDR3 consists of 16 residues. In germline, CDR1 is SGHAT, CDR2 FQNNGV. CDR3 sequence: CASSLGSGGHTDTQYF. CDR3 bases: TGTGCCAGCAGCTTAGGCTCGGGCGGACACACAGATACGCAGTATTTT.

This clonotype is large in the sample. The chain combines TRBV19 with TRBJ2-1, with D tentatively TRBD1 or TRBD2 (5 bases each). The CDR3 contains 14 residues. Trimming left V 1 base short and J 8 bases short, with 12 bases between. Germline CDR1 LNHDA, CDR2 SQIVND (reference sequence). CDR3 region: CASSIVSGTDEQFF. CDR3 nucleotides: TGTGCCAGTAGTATAGTATCCGGGACCGATGAGCAGTTCTTC.

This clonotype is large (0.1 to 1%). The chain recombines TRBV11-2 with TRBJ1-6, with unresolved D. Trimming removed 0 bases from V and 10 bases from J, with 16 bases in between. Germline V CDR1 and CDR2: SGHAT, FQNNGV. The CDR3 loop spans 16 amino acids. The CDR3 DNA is TGTGCCAGCAGCTTAGATCCCCAACCGAGGATCTCACCCCTCCACTTT. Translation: CASSLDPQPRISPLHF.

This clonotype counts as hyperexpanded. In nucleotides, the CDR3 is TGTGCCAGCAGTGCGGACAGGGGATGGTACGAGCAGTACTTC. Encoded protein: CASSADRGWYEQYF. The chain joins TRBV6-6 to TRBJ2-7, with TRBD1 identical over 9 bases. Germline CDR1 is MNHNY and CDR2 is SVGAGI (reference sequence). The CDR3 runs to 14 residues. Unmatched junction bases numbered 6, after V lost 5 bases and J lost 4 bases.

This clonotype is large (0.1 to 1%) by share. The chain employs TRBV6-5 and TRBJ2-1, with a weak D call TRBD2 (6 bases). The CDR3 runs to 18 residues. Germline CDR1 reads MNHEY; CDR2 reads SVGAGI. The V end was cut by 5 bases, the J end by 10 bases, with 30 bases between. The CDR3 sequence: CASSRTSRRTGKIEEQFF. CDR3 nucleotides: TGTGCCAGCAGTCGCACTAGCCGGAGGACGGGAAAAATCGAAGAGCAGTTCTTC.

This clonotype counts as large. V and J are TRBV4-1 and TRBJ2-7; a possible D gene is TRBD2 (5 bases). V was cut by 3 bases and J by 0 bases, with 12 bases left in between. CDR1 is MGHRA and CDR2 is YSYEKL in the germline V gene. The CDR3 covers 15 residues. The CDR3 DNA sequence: TGCGCCAGCAGCCAGAGTCGAGGGTTCTCCTACGAGCAGTACTTC. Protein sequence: CASSQSRGFSYEQYF.

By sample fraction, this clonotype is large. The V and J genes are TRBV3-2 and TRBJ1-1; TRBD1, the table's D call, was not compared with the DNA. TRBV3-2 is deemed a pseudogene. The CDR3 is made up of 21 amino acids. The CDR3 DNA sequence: TGTGCCAGCAGCCACGCAGGGGCATCACAGGGCAACCTCTTATCGAACACTGAAGCTTTCTTT. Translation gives CASSHAGASQGNLLSNTEAFF.

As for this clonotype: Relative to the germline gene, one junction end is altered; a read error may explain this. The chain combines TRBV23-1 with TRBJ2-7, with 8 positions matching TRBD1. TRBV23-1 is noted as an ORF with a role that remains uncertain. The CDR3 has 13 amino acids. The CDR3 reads CASSLDRGNEQYF. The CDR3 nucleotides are TGTGCCAGCAGCTTAGACAGGGGCAACGAGCAGTACTTC.

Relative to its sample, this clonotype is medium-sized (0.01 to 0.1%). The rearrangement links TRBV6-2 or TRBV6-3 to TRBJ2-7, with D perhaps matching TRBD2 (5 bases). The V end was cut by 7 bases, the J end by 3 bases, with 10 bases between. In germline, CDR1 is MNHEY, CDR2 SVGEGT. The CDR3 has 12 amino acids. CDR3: CASTARGYEQYF. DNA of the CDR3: TGTGCCAGCACAGCTCGGGGCTACGAGCAGTACTTC.

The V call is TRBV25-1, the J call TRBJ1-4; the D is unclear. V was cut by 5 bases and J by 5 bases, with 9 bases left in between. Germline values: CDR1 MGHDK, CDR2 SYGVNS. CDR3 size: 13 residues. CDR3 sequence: CASSTPTNEKLFF. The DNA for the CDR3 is TGTGCCAGCAGTACCCCTACCAATGAAAAACTGTTTTTT. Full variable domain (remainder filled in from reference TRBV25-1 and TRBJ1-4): EADIYQTPRYLVIGTGKKITLECSQTMGHDKMYWYQQDPGMELHLIHYSYGVNSTEKGDLSSESTVSRIRTEHFPLTLESARPSHTSQYLCASSTPTNEKLFFGSGTQLSVL.

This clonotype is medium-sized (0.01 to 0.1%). CDR3 in amino acids: CSVEIGDRGYEQYF. The CDR3 coding sequence is TGCAGCGTTGAAATAGGGGACAGGGGCTACGAGCAGTACTTC. The chain couples TRBV29-1 to TRBJ2-7; 10 bases match TRBD1. The J segment lost 3 bases and the V segment lost 2 bases, leaving 4 bases of the junction unmatched. The CDR3 is 14 amino acids. Per the germline V gene, CDR1 is SQVTM and CDR2 is ANQGSEA.

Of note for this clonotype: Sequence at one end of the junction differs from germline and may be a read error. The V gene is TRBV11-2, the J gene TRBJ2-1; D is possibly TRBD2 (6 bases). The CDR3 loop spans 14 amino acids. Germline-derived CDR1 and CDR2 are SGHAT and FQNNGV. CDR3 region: CASSEWGVDNERFF. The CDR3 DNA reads TGTGCCAGCAGCGAATGGGGGGTTGACAATGAGCGGTTCTTC.

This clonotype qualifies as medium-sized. In DNA form, the CDR3 reads TGTGCCAGCAGCTCCAGCCCCGGATTCATACTTGGGGGGGCCAACGTCCTGACTTTC. Protein sequence: CASSSSPGFILGGANVLTF. The chain uses TRBV7-3 and TRBJ2-6; D uncertain. CDR1 and CDR2 from the germline V gene are SGHTA and FQGTGA. The CDR3 runs to 19 residues. The V and J ends lost 4 bases and 4 bases respectively, with 23 bases between them.

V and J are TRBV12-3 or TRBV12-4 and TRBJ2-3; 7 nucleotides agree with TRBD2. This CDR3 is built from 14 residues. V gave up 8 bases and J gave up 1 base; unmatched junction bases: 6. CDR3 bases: TGTGCCAGCGGCGATCGGGGGGGCACAGATACGCAGTATTTT. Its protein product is CASGDRGGTDTQYF.

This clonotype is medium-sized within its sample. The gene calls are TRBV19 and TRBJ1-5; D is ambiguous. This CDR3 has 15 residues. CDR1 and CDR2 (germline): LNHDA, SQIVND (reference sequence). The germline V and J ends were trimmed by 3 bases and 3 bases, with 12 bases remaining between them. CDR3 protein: CASSIIDTHNQPQHF. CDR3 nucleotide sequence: TGTGCCAGTAGTATTATCGACACCCACAATCAGCCCCAGCATTTT.

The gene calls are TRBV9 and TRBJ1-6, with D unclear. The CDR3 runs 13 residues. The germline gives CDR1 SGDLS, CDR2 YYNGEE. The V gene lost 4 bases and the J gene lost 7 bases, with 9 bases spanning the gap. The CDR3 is CASSQTGNSPLHF. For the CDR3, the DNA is TGTGCCAGCAGCCAAACGGGGAATTCACCCCTCCACTTT.

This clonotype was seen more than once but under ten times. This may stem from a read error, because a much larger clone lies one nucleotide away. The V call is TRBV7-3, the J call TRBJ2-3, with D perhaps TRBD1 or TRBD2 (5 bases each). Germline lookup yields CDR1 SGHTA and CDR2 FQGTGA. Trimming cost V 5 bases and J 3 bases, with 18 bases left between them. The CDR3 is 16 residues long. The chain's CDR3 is CASSEGVRDPTDTQYF. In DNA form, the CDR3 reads TGTGCCAGCAGCGAAGGGGTCCGGGATCCGACAGATACGCAGTATTTT.

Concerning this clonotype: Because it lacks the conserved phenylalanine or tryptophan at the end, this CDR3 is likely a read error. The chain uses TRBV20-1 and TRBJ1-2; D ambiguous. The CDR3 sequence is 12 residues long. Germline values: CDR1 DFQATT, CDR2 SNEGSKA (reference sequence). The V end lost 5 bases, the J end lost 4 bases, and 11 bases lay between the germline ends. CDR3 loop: CSAPHSLYGYTS. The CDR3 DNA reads TGCAGTGCTCCCCACAGCCTCTATGGCTACACCTCC.

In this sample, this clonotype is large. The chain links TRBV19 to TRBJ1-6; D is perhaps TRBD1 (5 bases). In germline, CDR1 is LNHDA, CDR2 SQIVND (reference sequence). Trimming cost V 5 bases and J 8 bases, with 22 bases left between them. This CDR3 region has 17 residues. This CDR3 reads CASSLQVRAYMDSPLHF. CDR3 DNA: TGTGCCAGTAGTCTACAGGTCCGGGCATATATGGATTCACCCCTCCACTTT.

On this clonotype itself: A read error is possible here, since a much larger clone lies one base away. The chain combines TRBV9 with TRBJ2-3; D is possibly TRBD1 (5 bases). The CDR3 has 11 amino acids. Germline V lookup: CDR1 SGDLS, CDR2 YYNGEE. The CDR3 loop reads CSSSDSWAQYF. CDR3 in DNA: TGTTCCAGCAGTGACAGCTGGGCGCAGTATTTT.

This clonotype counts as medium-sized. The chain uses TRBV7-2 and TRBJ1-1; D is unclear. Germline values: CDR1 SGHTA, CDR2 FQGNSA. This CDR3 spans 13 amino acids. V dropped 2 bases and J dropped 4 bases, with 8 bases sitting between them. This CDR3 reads CASSLHRATEAFF. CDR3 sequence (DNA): TGTGCCAGCAGCTTACACAGAGCCACTGAAGCTTTCTTT.

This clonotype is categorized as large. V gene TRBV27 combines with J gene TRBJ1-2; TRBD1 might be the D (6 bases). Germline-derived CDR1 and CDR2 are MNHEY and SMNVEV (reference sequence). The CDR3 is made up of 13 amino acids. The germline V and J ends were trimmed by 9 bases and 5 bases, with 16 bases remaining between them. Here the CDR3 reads CARPFQGLYGYTF. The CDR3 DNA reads TGTGCCAGACCTTTTCAGGGGTTGTATGGCTACACCTTC.

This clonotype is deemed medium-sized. The CDR3 nucleotides read TGTGCCAGCAGTGACGCGAGCGAGCTAGCGGGGGGAGATACGCAGTATTTT. This encodes CASSDASELAGGDTQYF. The gene calls are TRBV2 and TRBJ2-3; 11 bases fit TRBD2. The V gene end was trimmed by 3 bases and the J gene end by 5 bases; junction bases not matched to a gene: 10. The CDR3 covers 17 residues. Germline CDR1 reads SNHLY; CDR2 reads FYNNEI.

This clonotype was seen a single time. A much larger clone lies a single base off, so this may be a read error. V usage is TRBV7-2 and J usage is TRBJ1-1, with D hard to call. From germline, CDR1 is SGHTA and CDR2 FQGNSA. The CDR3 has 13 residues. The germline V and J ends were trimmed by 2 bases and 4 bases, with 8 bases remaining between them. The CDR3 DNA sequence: TGTGCCAGCAGCTTACACAGAACCACTGAAGCTTTCTTT. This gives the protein CASSLHRTTEAFF.

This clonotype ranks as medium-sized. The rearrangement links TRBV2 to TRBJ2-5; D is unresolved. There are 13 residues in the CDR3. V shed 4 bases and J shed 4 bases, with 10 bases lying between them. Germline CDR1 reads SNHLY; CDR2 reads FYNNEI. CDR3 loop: CASSVGWRETQYF. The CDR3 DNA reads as TGTGCCAGCAGTGTTGGGTGGCGAGAGACCCAGTACTTC. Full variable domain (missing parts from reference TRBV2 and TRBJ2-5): EPEVTQTPSHQVTQMGQEVILRCVPISNHLYFYWYRQILGQKVEFLVSFYNNEISEKSEIFDDQFSVERPDGSNFTLKIRSTKLEDSAMYFCASSVGWRETQYFGPGTRLLVL.

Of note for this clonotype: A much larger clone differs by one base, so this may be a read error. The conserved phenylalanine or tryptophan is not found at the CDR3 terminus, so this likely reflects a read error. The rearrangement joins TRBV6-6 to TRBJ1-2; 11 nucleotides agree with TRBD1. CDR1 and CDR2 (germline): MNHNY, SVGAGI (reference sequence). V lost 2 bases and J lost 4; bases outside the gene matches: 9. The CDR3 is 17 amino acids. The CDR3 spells CASSYSGQGAYGYGYTL. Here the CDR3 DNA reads TGTGCCAGCAGTTACAGCGGACAGGGGGCGTATGGCTATGGCTACACCCTC.

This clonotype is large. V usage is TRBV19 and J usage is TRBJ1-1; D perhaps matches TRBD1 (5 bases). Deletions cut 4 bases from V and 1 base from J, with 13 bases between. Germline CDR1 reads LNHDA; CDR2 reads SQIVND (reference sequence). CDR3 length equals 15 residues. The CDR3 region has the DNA TGTGCCAGTAGTACAGGACGGGGGGAGAACACTGAAGCTTTCTTT. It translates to CASSTGRGENTEAFF.

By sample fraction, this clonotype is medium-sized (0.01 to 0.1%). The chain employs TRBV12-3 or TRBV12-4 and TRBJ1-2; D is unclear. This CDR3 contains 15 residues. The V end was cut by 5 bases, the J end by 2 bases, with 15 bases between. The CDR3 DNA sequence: TGTGCCAGCAGTCTCAAACGGGAGTCCAACTATGGCTACACCTTC. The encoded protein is CASSLKRESNYGYTF.